The 26 T cell receptor beta chains presented below share a single source sample, sequenced in a study of OX40 agonist ivuxolimab in advanced cancers. The library was produced with the immunoSEQ multiplex PCR assay. Imported from immuneACCESS, the table was reduced by TCRdb to in-frame sequences with V and J called. These copies leave out some clones; in studies compared against another copy, an unresolved V gene accounts for under half, and the cause of the remainder is not known. The sample table holds approximately 25,000 clones, of which around nine tenths were seen once. Jointly, the top ten make up around 28% of the sample. The specimen comprised CD4+ or CD8+ T cells sorted from blood, sampled in a trial of the OX40 agonist ivuxolimab. These receptors came from an adult with an advanced solid tumor such as melanoma, head and neck, liver or kidney cancer.

V and J are TRBV4-2 and TRBJ1-5; D is uncertain. Trimming cost V 1 base and J 0 bases, with 13 bases left between them. Germline V gene sequence: CDR1 LGHNA, CDR2 YNFKEQ. The CDR3 is 17 amino acids. This chain's CDR3 is CASSQAIVSPSNQPQHF. The DNA for the CDR3 is TGTGCCAGCAGCCAAGCAATAGTCAGTCCTAGCAATCAGCCCCAGCATTTT.

The rearrangement uses TRBV9 and TRBJ2-1, with 10 positions matching TRBD2. From germline, CDR1 is SGDLS and CDR2 YYNGEE. The CDR3 loop spans 17 amino acids. V trimming: 0 bases; J trimming: 8 bases; junction bases outside the gene matches: 11. The CDR3 region has the DNA TGTGCCAGCAGCGTAGATGGTTCTAGCGGGAGTAGACATGAGCAGTTCTTC. Protein: CASSVDGSSGSRHEQFF. The whole variable domain, filled in from reference TRBV9 and TRBJ2-1, reads DSGVTQTPKHLITATGQRVTLRCSPRSGDLSVYWYQQSLDQGLQFLIQYYNGEERAKGNILERFSAQQFPDLHSELNLSSLELGDSALYFCASSVDGSSGSRHEQFFGPGTRLTVL.

The chain combines TRBV30 with TRBJ1-6; D is unresolved. V was cut by 1 base and J by 0 bases, with 16 bases left in between. Germline V gene data show CDR1 as GTSNPN and CDR2 as SVGIG (reference sequence). The CDR3 totals 18 residues. The CDR3 loop reads CAWSAPAFKSSYNSPLHF. Written as DNA, the CDR3 is TGTGCCTGGAGTGCCCCAGCCTTCAAAAGCTCCTATAATTCACCCCTCCACTTT. Variable domain in full (rest from reference TRBV30 and TRBJ1-6): SQTIHQWPATLVQPVGSPLSLECTVEGTSNPNLYWYRQAAGRGLQLLFYSVGIGQISSEVPQNLSASRPQDRQFILSSKKLLLSDSGFYLCAWSAPAFKSSYNSPLHFGNGTRLTVT.

The chain links TRBV6-5 to TRBJ1-6; D may be TRBD1 (6 bases). The ends were cut back, 6 bases at V and 9 bases at J, with 18 bases in the middle. The germline V gene encodes CDR1 MNHEY and CDR2 SVGAGI. The CDR3 is 15 residues long. DNA for the CDR3: TGTGCCAGCAGAGTCGGGCAGGGGTTTACTTCACCCCTCCACTTT. This gives the protein CASRVGQGFTSPLHF.

This rearrangement joins TRBV28 to TRBJ2-5, with 10 nucleotides matching TRBD1. The CDR3 is made up of 19 amino acids. Germline V gene lookup returns CDR1 MDHEN and CDR2 SYDVKM. V lost 6 bases to trimming and J lost 4 bases; unmatched junction nucleotides: 20. CDR3 sequence: CASSPNWGQGYDWVETQYF. The CDR3, as DNA: TGTGCCAGCAGCCCGAACTGGGGACAGGGGTATGACTGGGTAGAGACCCAGTACTTC. Full variable domain (rest looked up from reference TRBV28 and TRBJ2-5): DVKVTQSSRYLVKRTGEKVFLECVQDMDHENMFWYRQDPGLGLRLIYFSYDVKMKEKGDIPEGYSVSREKKERFSLILESASTNQTSMYLCASSPNWGQGYDWVETQYFGPGTRLLVL.

The chain has TRBV2 and TRBJ2-2; no clear D gene. Germline loops: CDR1 SNHLY, CDR2 FYNNEI. The CDR3 is 13 amino acids. The V and J ends lost 6 bases and 6 bases respectively, with 11 bases between them. Written as DNA, the CDR3 is TGTGCCAGCAGGTTAAGGTTTGCCGGGGAGCTGTTTTTT. Amino acid sequence: CASRLRFAGELFF. Together with reference TRBV2 and TRBJ2-2, the CDR3 gives the full variable domain: EPEVTQTPSHQVTQMGQEVILRCVPISNHLYFYWYRQILGQKVEFLVSFYNNEISEKSEIFDDQFSVERPDGSNFTLKIRSTKLEDSAMYFCASRLRFAGELFFGEGSRLTVL.

V gene TRBV6-9 combines with J gene TRBJ1-1, with TRBD1 identical over 8 bases. The V gene's germline CDR1 is MNHGY and CDR2 SVAAGI. There are 15 residues in the CDR3. With V trimmed by 3 bases and J by 5 bases, 8 bases remained unmatched. The CDR3 coding sequence is TGTGCCAGCAGTTACTCTGGCAGGGGGCGGACTGAAGCTTTCTTT. Translated, it gives CASSYSGRGRTEAFF.

The rearrangement joins TRBV7-6 to TRBJ2-7; D is possibly TRBD2 (7 bases). Between the trimmed V and J ends, which lost 0 bases and 5 bases, there was a span of 17 bases. The CDR3 contains 16 residues. Germline V gene lookup returns CDR1 SGHVS and CDR2 FNYEAQ. The CDR3 DNA reads as TGTGCCAGCAGCTTAGCGGGGGGGGCCGCGGGAGACGAGCAGTACTTC. Translating it yields CASSLAGGAAGDEQYF.

This clone was seen once. J is TRBJ1-5 and V is TRBV6-7; D call uncertain. TRBV6-7 is an open reading frame, and its role is uncertain. The CDR3 runs 15 residues. V gave up 5 bases and J gave up 3 bases, with 14 bases separating them. CDR3 amino acids: CASSPSLSLNQPQHF. The DNA of the CDR3 is TGTGCCAGCAGTCCCTCCCTCAGCCTCAATCAGCCCCAGCATTTT.

V gene TRBV6-6 combines with J gene TRBJ2-2; D gene uncertain. Trimming took off 6 bases at V and 9 bases at J, with 17 bases between the two ends. CDR1 is MNHNY, CDR2 SVGAGI, per germline (reference sequence). This CDR3 is 14 amino acids long. CDR3 in amino acids: CASRTLGSDRELFF. CDR3 coding DNA: TGTGCCAGCAGGACTCTGGGGTCGGACCGGGAGCTGTTTTTT.

The gene calls are TRBV13 and TRBJ1-1, with unresolved D. Trimming removed 1 base from V and 8 bases from J, with 8 bases in between. The CDR3 covers 12 residues. CDR1 and CDR2 from the germline V gene are PRHDT and FYEKMQ (reference sequence). CDR3 protein: CASSLVRREAFF. CDR3 nucleotide sequence: TGTGCCAGCAGCTTAGTGAGGAGGGAAGCTTTCTTT.

This clone was seen only a few times. This chain connects TRBV29-1 to TRBJ2-4; D may match TRBD1 or TRBD2 (7 bases each). Germline V lookup: CDR1 SQVTM, CDR2 ANQGSEA. The CDR3 contains 14 residues. V lost 0 bases, J lost 14 bases, and 20 bases lay in between. CDR3 protein: CSVEDKTLSGGEYF. The DNA for the CDR3 is TGCAGCGTTGAAGATAAAACACTCTCAGGGGGGGAGTACTTC.

The rearrangement uses TRBV4-1 and TRBJ2-2, with D tentatively TRBD1 (6 bases). Trimming shortened V by 1 base and J by 6 bases, and 18 bases separated the two germline ends. This CDR3 has 17 residues. Germline V gene data show CDR1 as MGHRA and CDR2 as YSYEKL. This CDR3 reads CASSQGGGPLAPGELFF. CDR3 sequence (DNA): TGCGCCAGCAGCCAAGGAGGGGGACCGTTGGCACCCGGGGAGCTGTTTTTT.

The V gene is TRBV13, the J gene TRBJ2-1; 7 nucleotides align to TRBD2. This CDR3 is built from 15 residues. V shed 5 bases, J shed 4 bases, and the junction held 8 bases outside the gene matches. CDR1 PRHDT and CDR2 FYEKMQ come from the germline V gene (reference sequence). The DNA for the CDR3 is TGTGCCAGCAGCCCCGGGGGGAGTGGGTACAATGAGCAGTTCTTC. Protein product: CASSPGGSGYNEQFF.

The V gene is TRBV28, the J gene TRBJ1-5; the match to TRBD1 covers 12 bases. The CDR3 covers 14 residues. V lost 6 bases to trimming and J lost 9 bases; unmatched junction nucleotides: 6. Per germline, CDR1 MDHEN and CDR2 SYDVKM. The CDR3 sequence is CASSRDRGLRPQHF. In DNA form, the CDR3 reads TGTGCCAGCAGCCGGGACAGGGGGCTTCGGCCCCAGCATTTT.

The chain couples TRBV4-1 to TRBJ2-2; D is perhaps TRBD1 or TRBD2 (6 bases each). Germline lookup yields CDR1 MGHRA and CDR2 YSYEKL. V was clipped by 3 bases and J by 1 base, with 18 bases between them. The CDR3 extends over 18 amino acids. The CDR3: CASSQVATGGGNTGELFF. CDR3 nucleotides: TGCGCCAGCAGCCAGGTGGCGACCGGGGGCGGGAACACCGGGGAGCTGTTTTTT.

The chain is built from TRBV13 and TRBJ2-1; D gene ambiguous. The CDR3 is 11 amino acids. V lost 3 bases and J lost 10, with 7 bases in between. From germline, CDR1 is PRHDT and CDR2 FYEKMQ (reference sequence). The CDR3, as DNA: TGTGCCAGCAGCTTGCTGGAGGAGCAGTTCTTC. Translation: CASSLLEEQFF. The full variable domain, with the rest looked up from reference TRBV13 and TRBJ2-1, is AAGVIQSPRHLIKEKRETATLKCYPIPRHDTVYWYQQGPGQDPQFLISFYEKMQSDKGSIPDRFSAQQFSDYHSELNMSSLELGDSALYFCASSLLEEQFFGPGTRLTVL.

This clone was detected only once. This rearrangement joins TRBV13 to TRBJ2-5; 7 bases fit TRBD1. Germline V gene data show CDR1 as PRHDT and CDR2 as FYEKMQ (reference sequence). The CDR3 runs to 14 residues. The V segment lost 5 bases and the J segment 2 bases; nucleotides outside the gene matches: 5. This CDR3 reads CASSKRDSQETQYF. Here the CDR3 DNA reads TGTGCCAGCAGCAAAAGGGACAGTCAAGAGACCCAGTACTTC. Based on the CDR3 plus reference TRBV13 and TRBJ2-5, the full variable domain is AAGVIQSPRHLIKEKRETATLKCYPIPRHDTVYWYQQGPGQDPQFLISFYEKMQSDKGSIPDRFSAQQFSDYHSELNMSSLELGDSALYFCASSKRDSQETQYFGPGTRLLVL.

A note on this clone: Germline and junction disagree at one end, which may indicate a read error. V usage is TRBV4-1 and J usage is TRBJ2-1, with 14 bases identical to TRBD2. Germline CDR1 MGHRA, CDR2 YSYEKL. This CDR3 is 14 amino acids long. The CDR3 region is CVSSHRGLAGGLFF. CDR3 DNA: TGCGTCAGCAGCCACAGAGGACTAGCGGGAGGACTGTTCTTC.

The chain combines TRBV9 with TRBJ2-7; 14 bases are a match to TRBD2. The germline gives CDR1 SGDLS, CDR2 YYNGEE. Losses at the gene ends were 0 bases for V and 2 bases for J; bases not matched to a gene: 4. The CDR3 is 17 residues long. The CDR3, as DNA: TGTGCCAGCAGCGTAGGACTAGCGGGGGGGCCCACCTACGAGCAGTACTTC. Encoded protein: CASSVGLAGGPTYEQYF.

The genes are TRBV7-9 and TRBJ2-7, with D unclear. V was shortened by 1 base and J by 3 bases, with 13 bases between the two germline ends. This CDR3 has 15 amino acids. CDR1 is SEHNR, CDR2 FQNEAQ, per germline (reference sequence). CDR3 in DNA: TGTGCCAGCAGCTTAGGTCTTTCCCCCCACTACGAGCAGTACTTC. It yields the protein CASSLGLSPHYEQYF.

The rearrangement uses TRBV19 and TRBJ2-3; 8 bases map to TRBD1. The germline CDR1 and CDR2 sequences are LNHDA and SQIVND (reference sequence). CDR3 length equals 15 residues. Germline trimming cut 7 bases from V and 7 bases from J; bases unmatched to any gene: 13. The CDR3 region has the DNA TGTGCCAGTAACACCCCGGGACAGGCCTCCAATACGCAGTATTTT. Translation gives CASNTPGQASNTQYF.

The chain uses TRBV25-1 and TRBJ2-2; 9 bases fit TRBD2. Trimming at V came to 3 bases and at J to 5 bases, leaving 7 bases not matched to a gene. CDR3 size: 16 residues. Germline V gene lookup returns CDR1 MGHDK and CDR2 SYGVNS. The chain's CDR3 is CASSDSGSVWTGELFF. Written as DNA, the CDR3 is TGTGCCAGCAGTGATAGCGGGAGCGTTTGGACCGGGGAGCTGTTTTTT.

The chain employs TRBV27 and TRBJ1-1; 8 bases fit TRBD1. The CDR3 runs to 13 residues. The ends lost 9 bases at V and 3 bases at J; junction bases unmatched: 6. Germline V gene lookup returns CDR1 MNHEY and CDR2 SMNVEV (reference sequence). CDR3 coding DNA: TGTGCCAGTGGACAGGGCAGGTACACTGAAGCTTTCTTT. This codes for CASGQGRYTEAFF.

This clone was detected only once. The genes are TRBV13 and TRBJ2-3; D ambiguous. There are 11 residues in the CDR3. Germline loops: CDR1 PRHDT, CDR2 FYEKMQ (reference sequence). The V end lost 5 bases, the J end lost 3 bases, and 3 bases lay between the germline ends. The chain's CDR3 is CASSPTDTQYF. In DNA form, the CDR3 reads TGTGCCAGCAGCCCTACAGATACGCAGTATTTT.

The chain is built from TRBV11-2 and TRBJ2-2; D is unclear. The germline CDR1 and CDR2 sequences are SGHAT and FQNNGV. The CDR3 is 15 amino acids. Between the trimmed V and J ends, which lost 5 bases and 3 bases, there was a span of 13 bases. The CDR3 DNA reads as TGTGCCAGCAGCCGACATCATCCAGACACCGGGGAGCTGTTTTTT. It is translated as CASSRHHPDTGELFF.